Shown below are 26 T cell receptor beta chains from a single sample sequenced in a study of PD-L1 blockade in urothelial cancer. Assay used: immunoSEQ multiplex PCR; TCRdb lists only in-frame clones, some missing. This sample yields approximately 110,000 clones, of which under 85% are seen a single time; about 2.3% belongs to the top ten. This material consisted of PBMCs, taken around atezolizumab (anti-PD-L1) treatment. Receptors were obtained from a man between 45 and 60 years old with urothelial cancer.

This chain links TRBV5-5 with TRBJ2-4, with D tentatively TRBD2 (6 bases). The CDR3 contains 16 residues. V gave up 4 bases and J gave up 6 bases, with 20 bases separating them. The V gene's germline CDR1 is SGHKS and CDR2 YYEKEE (reference sequence). In nucleotides, the CDR3 is TGTGCCAGCAGCGTTAACGGAGGGACGACGGGAAACATTCAGTACTTC. It specifies CASSVNGGTTGNIQYF.

The chain is built from TRBV18 and TRBJ2-1, with 8 bases that match TRBD2. Germline V lookup: CDR1 KGHSH, CDR2 LQKENI. V lost 6 bases and J lost 7; bases outside the gene matches: 14. The CDR3 runs to 16 residues. DNA of the CDR3: TGTGCCAGCTCCCCGGTGTTAGCGGGGCCTCGGAATGAGCAGTTCTTC. Residues: CASSPVLAGPRNEQFF.

This clone was seen only a few times. This chain joins TRBV5-1 and TRBJ2-3, with TRBD2 identical over 8 bases. The CDR3 runs 14 residues. After removal of 4 bases from V and 4 bases from J, the junction contained 5 bases not matched to a gene. Germline V lookup: CDR1 SGHRS, CDR2 YFSETQ. CDR3 sequence reads: CASSPSGRADTQYF. CDR3 bases: TGCGCCAGCAGCCCTAGCGGGCGGGCAGATACGCAGTATTTT.

A word on this clone: At one end, the junction sequence differs from germline, possibly due to a read error. The chain employs TRBV2 and TRBJ2-7; 11 positions match TRBD2. This CDR3 is built from 13 residues. The V gene's germline CDR1 is SNHLY and CDR2 FYNNEI. This chain's CDR3 is CASSSGTSGNRDF. CDR3 DNA: TGTGCCAGCAGTAGCGGGACTAGCGGAAACAGGGACTTC.

This clone was observed a handful of times. This sequence joins TRBV19 and TRBJ2-1; 11 positions agree with TRBD2. The CDR3 length is 15 residues. Germline-derived CDR1 and CDR2 are LNHDA and SQIVND (reference sequence). The ends lost 5 bases at V and 9 bases at J; junction bases unmatched: 9. CDR3 nucleotides: TGTGCCAGTAGTGCTACTAGCGGGAGCTTGGTTGAGCAGTTCTTC. Translating it yields CASSATSGSLVEQFF.

In this sample, this clone turned up once. This rearrangement joins TRBV19 to TRBJ2-7, with TRBD2 matching 7 bases. In germline, CDR1 is LNHDA, CDR2 SQIVND (reference sequence). After removal of 4 bases from V and 6 bases from J, the junction contained 9 bases not matched to a gene. This CDR3 spans 14 amino acids. The CDR3 sequence: CASSTGDYLGEQYF. CDR3 nucleotide sequence: TGTGCCAGTAGTACGGGGGACTACCTAGGCGAGCAGTACTTC.

The chain carries TRBV9 and TRBJ1-2; TRBD1 agrees at 7 bases. V was pared by 0 bases and J by 4 bases, with 0 bases of the junction left unmatched. Germline loops: CDR1 SGDLS, CDR2 YYNGEE. This CDR3 contains 13 residues. In DNA form, the CDR3 reads TGTGCCAGCAGCGTAGACAGGGGCTATGGCTACACCTTC. It translates to CASSVDRGYGYTF. Complete variable domain (other parts from reference TRBV9 and TRBJ1-2): DSGVTQTPKHLITATGQRVTLRCSPRSGDLSVYWYQQSLDQGLQFLIQYYNGEERAKGNILERFSAQQFPDLHSELNLSSLELGDSALYFCASSVDRGYGYTFGSGTRLTVV.

The chain is built from TRBV5-4 and TRBJ2-5, with D tentatively TRBD1 (5 bases). This CDR3 is built from 15 residues. The germline V and J ends were trimmed by 3 bases and 4 bases, with 16 bases remaining between them. Germline V gene sequence: CDR1 SGHNT, CDR2 YYREEE (reference sequence). CDR3 DNA sequence: TGTGCCAGCAGCTCGGAAACTATCCAGGGAGAGACCCAGTACTTC. Encoded protein: CASSSETIQGETQYF.

On this clone itself: A much more abundant neighbour one base away suggests this may be a read error. The chain links TRBV27 to TRBJ1-2, with no clear D. V lost 3 bases and J 4 bases, leaving 9 bases between the germline ends. Germline assignment: CDR1 MNHEY and CDR2 SMNVEV (reference sequence). This CDR3 is built from 13 residues. The CDR3 is CASSFLRGYGYTF. CDR3 coding DNA: TGTGCCAGCAGTTTCTTGCGGGGCTATGGCTACACCTTC.

The rearrangement joins TRBV5-1 to TRBJ2-1; 12 bases are shared with TRBD2. There are 15 residues in the CDR3. The V gene end was trimmed by 1 base and the J gene end by 8 bases; junction bases not matched to a gene: 4. CDR1 is SGHRS and CDR2 is YFSETQ in the germline V gene. The CDR3 coding sequence is TGCGCCAGCAGCTTGACGCTAGCGGGAGGGCATGAGCAGTTCTTC. This translates into CASSLTLAGGHEQFF.

This chain uses TRBV28 with TRBJ2-7; D is possibly TRBD1 (5 bases). Germline CDR1 is MDHEN and CDR2 is SYDVKM. V gave up 2 bases and J gave up 0 bases, with 17 bases separating them. The CDR3 is 17 residues long. CDR3 sequence reads: CASSLAPTVLHSYEQYF. In DNA form, the CDR3 reads TGTGCCAGCAGTTTAGCCCCGACAGTCCTACACTCCTACGAGCAGTACTTC.

The V and J genes are TRBV28 and TRBJ2-7, with TRBD2 matching 10 bases. There are 14 residues in the CDR3. V shed 6 bases, J shed 0 bases, and the junction held 2 bases outside the gene matches. CDR1 and CDR2 from the germline V gene are MDHEN and SYDVKM. The CDR3 spells CASSRLAGSYEQYF. In DNA, the CDR3 is TGTGCCAGCAGCAGACTAGCGGGCTCCTACGAGCAGTACTTC.

For this clone: As the CDR3 is not closed by the conserved phenylalanine or tryptophan, this likely results from a read error. The limits of the CDR3 on the DNA are not certain, so only TCRdb's listed CDR3 is given. V and J are TRBV7-3 and TRBJ1-5; the table's D call of TRBD1 was not tested on the DNA. CDR1 and CDR2 (germline): SGHTA, FQGTGA. The CDR3 spans 11 residues, counting both ends. CDR3 loop: CASSPTGPLSI.

The V call is TRBV7-2, the J call TRBJ1-1; 12 bases match TRBD1. V gave up 4 bases and J gave up 2 bases; unmatched junction bases: 5. Per germline, CDR1 SGHTA and CDR2 FQGNSA. The CDR3 runs 16 residues. The CDR3 is CASSWGQGAGNTEAFF. CDR3 DNA: TGTGCCAGCAGCTGGGGACAGGGGGCGGGAAACACTGAAGCTTTCTTT.

This clone was counted once. The gene calls are TRBV9 and TRBJ2-3; TRBD2 might be the D (6 bases). Germline lookup yields CDR1 SGDLS and CDR2 YYNGEE. The length of the CDR3 is 14 residues. V gave up 5 bases and J gave up 4 bases, with 14 bases separating them. The DNA for the CDR3 is TGTGCCAGCAGGGCCTCATGGGGGGCAGATACGCAGTATTTT. It translates to CASRASWGADTQYF.

This chain uses TRBV6-6 with TRBJ2-1; D is ambiguous. This CDR3 contains 14 residues. From germline, CDR1 is MNHNY and CDR2 SVGAGI (reference sequence). The germline V and J ends were trimmed by 0 bases and 3 bases, with 6 bases remaining between them. This CDR3 reads CASSYSSVYNEQFF. In nucleotides, the CDR3 is TGTGCCAGCAGTTACTCTTCCGTCTACAATGAGCAGTTCTTC.

V usage is TRBV12-2 and J usage is TRBJ2-7; TRBD2, the table's D call, lacks a check against the DNA. TRBV12-2 is tagged as a pseudogene. There are 14 residues in the CDR3. The CDR3 region has the DNA TGTGCAAGTCGGTCTAGTCCTAGCTCCTACGAGCAGTACTTC. Protein product: CASRSSPSSYEQYF.

The chain uses TRBV4-1 and TRBJ2-7; tentatively, D is TRBD2 (6 bases). V was shortened by 4 bases and J by 6 bases, with 13 bases between the two germline ends. The CDR3 covers 13 residues. Germline CDR1 MGHRA, CDR2 YSYEKL. CDR3 residues: CASSRGGQSEQYF. The CDR3 DNA sequence: TGCGCCAGCAGCCGTGGAGGGCAATCCGAGCAGTACTTC.

The chain employs TRBV27 and TRBJ2-1; 9 positions agree with TRBD1. Germline V lookup: CDR1 MNHEY, CDR2 SMNVEV (reference sequence). The CDR3 has 14 residues. V dropped 6 bases and J dropped 8; count of bases not matched to a gene: 8. CDR3 DNA sequence: TGTGCCAGCAGCCTGGGACAGGGTTACTATGAGCAGTTCTTC. This codes for CASSLGQGYYEQFF.

J is TRBJ1-2 and V is TRBV4-1; no firm D call. CDR1 and CDR2 from the germline V gene are MGHRA and YSYEKL. The CDR3 sequence is 14 residues long. V was shortened by 1 base and J by 3 bases, with 9 bases between the two germline ends. In nucleotides, the CDR3 is TGCGCCAGCAGCCAAGGAAGTACAGACTATGGCTACACCTTC. Translated, it gives CASSQGSTDYGYTF.

The chain employs TRBV7-9 and TRBJ1-2; 9 nucleotides agree with TRBD1. The CDR3 spans 15 residues. From germline, CDR1 is SEHNR and CDR2 FQNEAQ (reference sequence). The V segment lost 10 bases and the J segment 2 bases; nucleotides outside the gene matches: 11. The CDR3 nucleotides read TGTGCCACACCCGAGGGGACAGGGCACAACTATGGCTACACCTTC. This sequence encodes CATPEGTGHNYGYTF.

This sequence joins TRBV4-2 and TRBJ2-7; 9 nucleotides match TRBD2. Trimming at V came to 2 bases and at J to 5 bases, leaving 10 bases not matched to a gene. This CDR3 has 16 residues. Germline V lookup: CDR1 LGHNA, CDR2 YNFKEQ. The CDR3, as DNA: TGTGCCAGCAGCCAAAAGGCGGGAGGGCCCCTCGACGAGCAGTACTTC. Amino acid sequence: CASSQKAGGPLDEQYF.

This chain joins TRBV5-1 and TRBJ2-2; 8 nucleotides match TRBD1. The CDR3 runs to 15 residues. Germline CDR1 SGHRS, CDR2 YFSETQ. Trimming removed 5 bases from V and 1 base from J; junction bases left unmatched: 4. CDR3 coding DNA: TGCGCCAGCAGGCCCGGGACAGGGAACACCGGGGAGCTGTTTTTT. It yields the protein CASRPGTGNTGELFF. Full variable domain (rest looked up from reference TRBV5-1 and TRBJ2-2): KAGVTQTPRYLIKTRGQQVTLSCSPISGHRSVSWYQQTPGQGLQFLFEYFSETQRNKGNFPGRFSGRQFSNSRSEMNVSTLELGDSALYLCASRPGTGNTGELFFGEGSRLTVL.

The genes are TRBV5-1 and TRBJ1-1; D is possibly TRBD1 (6 bases). The CDR3 loop spans 17 amino acids. CDR1 and CDR2 from the germline V gene are SGHRS and YFSETQ. Trimming pared 0 bases from V and 1 base from J, leaving 16 bases between. CDR3 in amino acids: CASSLGLRDTKNTEAFF. The DNA for the CDR3 is TGCGCCAGCAGCTTGGGACTCCGGGACACCAAGAACACTGAAGCTTTCTTT. Together with reference TRBV5-1 and TRBJ1-1, the CDR3 gives the full variable domain: KAGVTQTPRYLIKTRGQQVTLSCSPISGHRSVSWYQQTPGQGLQFLFEYFSETQRNKGNFPGRFSGRQFSNSRSEMNVSTLELGDSALYLCASSLGLRDTKNTEAFFGQGTRLTVV.

The V call is TRBV5-6, the J call TRBJ2-3, with 8 bases matching TRBD1. The CDR3 spans 16 residues. The V segment lost 4 bases and the J segment 6 bases; nucleotides outside the gene matches: 13. The germline gives CDR1 SGHDT, CDR2 YYEEEE. The CDR3 DNA reads TGTGCCAGCAGCAGGAGGACAGGGACGAGCAGGGATACGCAGTATTTT. It codes for CASSRRTGTSRDTQYF.

The chain links TRBV7-8 to TRBJ1-2; TRBD1 agrees at 8 bases. J gave up 8 bases and V 5 bases, and 19 bases lay outside the gene matches. This CDR3 is 17 amino acids long. The V gene's germline CDR1 is SGHVS and CDR2 FQNEAQ. The chain's CDR3 is CASSNITPGQARKGYTF. In nucleotides, the CDR3 is TGTGCCAGCAGCAACATCACCCCGGGACAGGCAAGGAAGGGCTACACCTTC.